Each of the 15 T cell receptor beta chains below was sequenced from the same sample in a study of T-cell memory formation after mild COVID-19. MiXCR, run by TCRdb on the 5' RACE reads, gives a single entry per CDR3 protein. Among 250,000 to 400,000 distinct CDR3 sequences listed, 13% to 15% were seen once. Material: PBMCs or a T cell subset sorted from them (not recorded which). The receptor set was obtained from a young man who had mild COVID-19 (a few samples of this study predate the infection). Cell type and time point are not known.

The rearrangement uses TRBV20-1 and TRBJ2-1, with a tentative D call TRBD1 (7 bases). This CDR3 has 16 amino acids. The V gene's germline CDR1 is DFQATT and CDR2 SNEGSKA (reference sequence). V lost 3 bases and J 0 bases, leaving 15 bases between the germline ends. This chain's CDR3 is CSARGGQSSSYNEQFF. CDR3 coding DNA: TGCAGTGCTAGGGGGGGACAGTCGAGCTCCTACAATGAGCAGTTCTTC.

The rearrangement uses TRBV9 and TRBJ2-7, with 9 bases matching TRBD1. The CDR3 is made up of 13 amino acids. After removal of 3 bases from V and 11 bases from J, the junction contained 9 bases not matched to a gene. The germline CDR1 and CDR2 sequences are SGDLS and YYNGEE. This CDR3 reads CASSADPGTGKYF. The CDR3, as DNA: TGTGCCAGCAGCGCAGACCCCGGGACAGGGAAGTACTTC.

This clonotype was counted many times. CDR3 DNA: TGCGCCAGCAGTTTTTACAGGGGGTACGGCACAGATACGCAGTATTTT. Translation: CASSFYRGYGTDTQYF. V and J are TRBV5-1 and TRBJ2-3; 8 bases agree with TRBD1. V lost 5 bases, J lost 1 base, and 9 bases stayed unmatched. Germline V gene data show CDR1 as SGHRS and CDR2 as YFSETQ. The CDR3 sequence is 16 residues long.

This clonotype was seen many times. The junction shows a germline mismatch at one end, possibly a read error. This rearrangement joins TRBV7-2 to TRBJ1-5; D remains ambiguous. Germline CDR1 and CDR2: SGHTA and FQGNSA. This CDR3 contains 14 residues. The DNA for the CDR3 is TGTGCCAGCAGCTTCGGTCCTAGCACTCAGCCCCAGCATTTT. It is translated as CASSFGPSTQPQHF.

There are many counts of this clonotype. This chain joins TRBV20-1 and TRBJ1-1; no firm D call. Germline CDR1 and CDR2: DFQATT and SNEGSKA (reference sequence). Trimming took off 6 bases at V and 1 base at J, with 6 bases between the two ends. The CDR3 has 11 residues. CDR3 in DNA: TGCAGTGCCGCACGGAACACTGAAGCTTTCTTT. Its protein is CSAARNTEAFF.

The chain recombines TRBV6-5 with TRBJ2-5; 9 bases match TRBD2. This CDR3 has 12 residues. V trimming: 8 bases; J trimming: 4 bases; junction bases outside the gene matches: 2. From germline, CDR1 is MNHEY and CDR2 SVGAGI. As DNA, the CDR3 is TGTGCCAGCGCGGGGGGGCCAGAGACCCAGTACTTC. It translates to CASAGGPETQYF.

There are a few counts of this clonotype. The chain combines TRBV12-3 or TRBV12-4 with TRBJ2-2; D not certain. The CDR3 spans 14 residues. The germline V and J ends were trimmed by 8 bases and 0 bases, with 10 bases remaining between them. CDR3 in DNA: TGTGCCAGCGGATCGGGTGCGAACACCGGGGAGCTGTTTTTT. Residues: CASGSGANTGELFF.

The V gene is TRBV19, the J gene TRBJ2-1; D is possibly TRBD2 (7 bases). The CDR3 is 13 residues long. Trimming removed 6 bases at V and 2 bases at J, with 8 bases between. Germline V lookup: CDR1 LNHDA, CDR2 SQIVND (reference sequence). The DNA for the CDR3 is TGTGCCAGTAGCGGGGGGCCCTACAATGAGCAGTTCTTC. Encoded protein: CASSGGPYNEQFF.

This clonotype was counted at least ten times. The chain is built from TRBV7-6 and TRBJ2-1; D may match TRBD1 or TRBD2 (6 bases each). Germline-derived CDR1 and CDR2 are SGHVS and FNYEAQ. Trimming removed 5 bases from V and 1 base from J, with 12 bases in between. The CDR3 has 15 residues. The CDR3 sequence: CASSPGGGSYNEQFF. CDR3 sequence (DNA): TGTGCCAGCAGCCCAGGAGGGGGGTCCTACAATGAGCAGTTCTTC.

The gene calls are TRBV6-5 and TRBJ2-3; 11 bases are shared with TRBD2. With 5 bases clipped from V and 0 bases from J, the junction kept 4 bases outside the gene matches. Germline lookup yields CDR1 MNHEY and CDR2 SVGAGI. The CDR3 runs 16 residues. The DNA for the CDR3 is TGTGCCAGCAGTCGACTAGCGGGGTCAAGCACAGATACGCAGTATTTT. It is translated as CASSRLAGSSTDTQYF.

The chain carries TRBV10-3 and TRBJ2-7; tentative D call: TRBD1 (5 bases). The CDR3 consists of 16 residues. Germline lookup yields CDR1 ENHRY and CDR2 SYGVKD. V gave up 0 bases and J gave up 4 bases, with 16 bases separating them. CDR3 in amino acids: CAISESARADTYEQYV. The DNA of the CDR3 is TGTGCCATCAGTGAGTCAGCCAGGGCAGATACGTACGAGCAGTACGTC.

Only a few counts were recorded for this clonotype. The chain recombines TRBV20-1 with TRBJ1-5; D not resolved. Germline assignment: CDR1 DFQATT and CDR2 SNEGSKA (reference sequence). The CDR3 runs to 15 residues. V lost 0 bases, J lost 0 bases, and 9 bases lay in between. This chain's CDR3 is CSAREVISSNQPQHF. Written as DNA, the CDR3 is TGCAGTGCTAGAGAGGTGATTTCTAGCAATCAGCCCCAGCATTTT.

This clonotype was seen only a few times. This rearrangement joins TRBV7-9 to TRBJ2-7; TRBD1 agrees at 8 bases. Germline assignment: CDR1 SEHNR and CDR2 FQNEAQ (reference sequence). The V and J ends lost 5 bases and 6 bases, in that order; junction bases with no gene match: 12. This CDR3 is built from 15 residues. The CDR3 region has the DNA TGTGCCAGCAGCGCCGGACAGGGTAAGGGGCTCGAGCAGTACTTC. It translates to CASSAGQGKGLEQYF.

The gene calls are TRBV11-2 and TRBJ1-1, with no clear D. CDR3 size: 15 residues. Between the trimmed V and J ends, which lost 2 bases and 0 bases, there was a span of 10 bases. Germline values: CDR1 SGHAT, CDR2 FQNNGV. The CDR3 sequence: CASSLFASMNTEAFF. The CDR3 DNA reads as TGTGCCAGCAGCTTATTTGCGAGCATGAACACTGAAGCTTTCTTT.

This sequence joins TRBV6-2 or TRBV6-3 and TRBJ2-7, with D tentatively TRBD1 (5 bases). CDR1 is MNHEY and CDR2 is SVGEGT in the germline V gene. The CDR3 is 13 residues long. V lost 4 bases, J lost 3 bases, and 10 bases lay in between. The CDR3 region has the DNA TGTGCCAGCAGTTCAGCAGGGATCTACGAGCAGTACTTC. Protein: CASSSAGIYEQYF.